The T cell receptor (beta chain) described here comes from a study of blood T cells in healthy people across ages. Study-wide points: Observed TCR beta diversity per million T cells went down as age went up. This fall followed a roughly linear course with age.

This clonotype was seen repeatedly, ten times or more. The antigen remains unidentified. A sample-barcoded 5' primer and a J-beta primer mix were used in a second PCR of roughly 6 to 11 cycles. Every single cDNA molecule received a tag from a template-switch adaptor with 12 random nucleotides. At least 2.5 million CDR3-containing paired-end reads were obtained per sample. TCRdb passed the 5' RACE reads through MiXCR, listing each CDR3 protein once. Here the sample spans 650,000 to 700,000 distinct CDR3 sequences, more than 45% being singletons. Unmatched junction bases numbered 14, after V lost 3 bases and J lost 5 bases. This CDR3 has 17 amino acids. Germline CDR1 reads KGHSH; CDR2 reads LQKENI. The study recruited healthy Caucasian donors from Russia who were aged about 6 to 90.

V and J are TRBV18 and TRBJ2-7, with 9 bases lining up with TRBD2. Sequencing was performed on blood. The TCR originated in a woman of 80 years or more in good health. CDR3: CASSPYINSGRVDEQYF. The CDR3 region has the DNA TGTGCCAGCTCACCTTACATAAATAGCGGGAGAGTCGACGAGCAGTACTTC.